One sample yielded the 29 T cell receptor beta chains listed below, sequenced in a study of OX40 agonist ivuxolimab in advanced cancers. Only in-frame clones appear in the TCRdb table, and some are missing; sequencing was by immunoSEQ multiplex PCR. This table has approximately 80,000 clones, roughly nine tenths appearing once. The sample here was CD4+ or CD8+ T cells sorted from blood, taken in a trial of the OX40 agonist ivuxolimab. The receptor source for this set is an adult with an advanced solid tumor such as melanoma, head and neck, liver or kidney cancer.

The chain couples TRBV27 to TRBJ2-7; D may be TRBD1 (5 bases). There are 15 residues in the CDR3. V dropped 0 bases and J dropped 4 bases, with 13 bases sitting between them. Germline CDR1 is MNHEY and CDR2 is SMNVEV (reference sequence). CDR3 sequence (DNA): TGTGCCAGCAGTTTATCGGCCAGGGTGGGGTACGAGCAGTACTTC. This codes for CASSLSARVGYEQYF.

The chain uses TRBV5-1 and TRBJ1-3; D is undetermined. With 6 bases removed from V and 2 bases from J, the gap between germline ends came to 15 bases. The CDR3 has 15 amino acids. Germline loops: CDR1 SGHRS, CDR2 YFSETQ. The CDR3 bases are TGCGCCAGCACGAAAACCGGAAGGGCTGGAAACACCATATATTTT. It encodes CASTKTGRAGNTIYF.

The gene calls are TRBV30 and TRBJ2-3; TRBD2 might be the D (5 bases). Germline CDR1 is GTSNPN and CDR2 is SVGIG (reference sequence). The ends were cut back, 0 bases at V and 10 bases at J, with 8 bases in the middle. The CDR3 runs to 11 residues. The CDR3 is CAWSVQRAQYF. CDR3 coding DNA: TGTGCCTGGAGTGTTCAGAGGGCGCAGTATTTT.

The genes are TRBV6-1 and TRBJ1-5; 11 bases are shared with TRBD1. The V gene's germline CDR1 is MNHNS and CDR2 SASEGT. With V trimmed by 4 bases and J by 6 bases, 14 bases remained unmatched. The CDR3 extends over 18 amino acids. This CDR3 reads CASSAKPRTGGLGQPQHF. The DNA for the CDR3 is TGTGCCAGCAGTGCCAAACCCAGGACAGGGGGCCTGGGTCAGCCCCAGCATTTT.

The V call is TRBV21-1, the J call TRBJ2-5; no check of the table's D call, TRBD2, against the DNA was made. TRBV21-1 is designated a pseudogene. The CDR3 extends over 13 amino acids. The CDR3 coding sequence is TGTGCCAGCGGCGGGGCAGGGAAAGAGACCCAGTACTTC. Protein sequence: CASGGAGKETQYF.

This clone has only a few counts. V gene TRBV7-9 combines with J gene TRBJ2-7; D gene ambiguous. The CDR3 extends over 14 amino acids. Trimming left V 2 bases short and J 4 bases short, with 12 bases between. Germline V CDR1 and CDR2: SEHNR, FQNEAQ (reference sequence). CDR3 residues: CASSLTIGSYEQYF. The CDR3 nucleotides read TGTGCCAGCAGCTTAACGATCGGATCATACGAGCAGTACTTC.

The V call is TRBV13, the J call TRBJ2-1; D is unclear. Per the germline V gene, CDR1 is PRHDT and CDR2 is FYEKMQ (reference sequence). The CDR3 length is 12 residues. V lost 2 bases, J lost 11 bases, and 10 bases lay in between. The CDR3 is CASSLSRRKQFF. CDR3 DNA: TGTGCCAGCAGCTTATCCAGAAGGAAGCAGTTCTTC.

With regard to this clone: One junction end disagrees with the germline gene, perhaps due to a read error. This chain uses TRBV5-1 with TRBJ2-3; D is possibly TRBD1 (6 bases). The CDR3 runs to 16 residues. The V gene's germline CDR1 is SGHRS and CDR2 YFSETQ. The CDR3 bases are TGCGCCAGCACGGACAGTGGGGGTCCCCGCACAGGTACGCAGTATTTT. It codes for CASTDSGGPRTGTQYF.

This rearrangement joins TRBV18 to TRBJ1-5, with no clear D. The CDR3 extends over 14 amino acids. The ends were cut back, 6 bases at V and 4 bases at J, with 13 bases in the middle. Germline values: CDR1 KGHSH, CDR2 LQKENI. The CDR3 loop reads CASSLSPMNQPQHF. The CDR3 DNA reads as TGTGCCAGCTCCCTCTCTCCTATGAATCAGCCCCAGCATTTT.

The V and J genes are TRBV19 and TRBJ1-2, with 7 bases fitting TRBD1. Looked up from germline, CDR1 is LNHDA and CDR2 is SQIVND (reference sequence). J lost 2 bases, V lost 4 bases, and 4 bases had no gene match. This CDR3 comprises 14 residues. The CDR3 reads CASSTTGPNYGYTF. In nucleotides, the CDR3 is TGTGCCAGTAGTACGACAGGGCCCAACTATGGCTACACCTTC.

The genes are TRBV6-1 and TRBJ2-7, with D possibly matching TRBD2 (6 bases). Germline V gene data show CDR1 as MNHNS and CDR2 as SASEGT. The ends were cut back, 7 bases at V and 0 bases at J, with 16 bases in the middle. CDR3 length equals 15 residues. The chain's CDR3 is CASIRTGVSSYEQYF. In DNA form, the CDR3 reads TGTGCCAGCATAAGGACGGGGGTCAGCTCCTACGAGCAGTACTTC.

The J gene is TRBJ2-4, the V gene TRBV7-8; the match to TRBD2 covers 7 bases. The V and J ends lost 5 bases and 6 bases, in that order; junction bases with no gene match: 7. CDR1 SGHVS and CDR2 FQNEAQ come from the germline V gene. CDR3 size: 14 residues. CDR3 sequence reads: CASSASGGRNIQYF. For the CDR3, the DNA is TGTGCCAGCAGCGCATCGGGGGGAAGAAACATTCAGTACTTC. Drawing the rest from reference TRBV7-8 and TRBJ2-4, the complete variable domain is GAGVSQSPRYKVAKRGQDVALRCDPISGHVSLFWYQQALGQGPEFLTYFQNEAQLDKSGLPSDRFFAERPEGSVSTLKIQRTQQEDSAVYLCASSASGGRNIQYFGAGTRLSVL.

The rearrangement uses TRBV6-1 and TRBJ2-6; D call uncertain. The CDR3 consists of 13 residues. Per the germline V gene, CDR1 is MNHNS and CDR2 is SASEGT. Trimming took off 6 bases at V and 0 bases at J, with 3 bases between the two ends. The CDR3 sequence is CASRNSGANVLTF. The CDR3 coding sequence is TGTGCCAGCAGAAACTCTGGGGCCAACGTCCTGACTTTC.

The V call is TRBV30, the J call TRBJ2-2, with 8 bases matching TRBD1. This CDR3 contains 16 residues. The ends lost 2 bases at V and 5 bases at J; junction bases unmatched: 10. CDR1 is GTSNPN, CDR2 SVGIG, per germline (reference sequence). CDR3: CAWSTHRGIETGELFF. The CDR3 region has the DNA TGTGCCTGGAGTACACACAGGGGGATCGAGACCGGGGAGCTGTTTTTT.

The chain combines TRBV19 with TRBJ2-1; 8 bases align to TRBD2. Looked up from germline, CDR1 is LNHDA and CDR2 is SQIVND (reference sequence). This CDR3 spans 16 amino acids. V gave up 5 bases and J gave up 3 bases; unmatched junction bases: 9. The CDR3 DNA follows: TGTGCCAGTAGTGGAGGCGGGGGGTCCTACTACAATGAGCAGTTCTTC. This codes for CASSGGGGSYYNEQFF.

The chain combines TRBV5-1 with TRBJ2-5, with 12 bases fitting TRBD2. Germline V CDR1 and CDR2: SGHRS, YFSETQ. This CDR3 is 18 amino acids long. Trimming cost V 1 base and J 2 bases; bases outside gene matches: 9. The CDR3 sequence is CASSLLRLAGAPQETQYF. CDR3 nucleotide sequence: TGCGCCAGCAGCTTGTTACGACTAGCGGGAGCCCCACAAGAGACCCAGTACTTC. Looking up the rest from reference TRBV5-1 and TRBJ2-5 gives the full variable domain: KAGVTQTPRYLIKTRGQQVTLSCSPISGHRSVSWYQQTPGQGLQFLFEYFSETQRNKGNFPGRFSGRQFSNSRSEMNVSTLELGDSALYLCASSLLRLAGAPQETQYFGPGTRLLVL.

The V call is TRBV19, the J call TRBJ1-2; 9 nucleotides match TRBD1. The CDR3 is made up of 15 amino acids. Germline V gene sequence: CDR1 LNHDA, CDR2 SQIVND (reference sequence). The V gene end was trimmed by 7 bases and the J gene end by 2 bases; junction bases not matched to a gene: 8. The CDR3 is CASKQGTGLNYGYTF. CDR3 DNA sequence: TGTGCCAGTAAACAAGGGACAGGGCTAAACTATGGCTACACCTTC.

As regards this clone: The same CDR3 arises from other DNA sequences in this sample as well. J is TRBJ2-5 and V is TRBV7-9, with 9 bases fitting TRBD1. V lost 4 bases and J lost 5; bases outside the gene matches: 8. Germline-derived CDR1 and CDR2 are SEHNR and FQNEAQ (reference sequence). The CDR3 runs to 15 residues. This CDR3 reads CASSSGQGPQETQYF. The CDR3 nucleotides are TGTGCCAGCAGCTCCGGACAGGGGCCTCAGGAGACCCAGTACTTC.

This clone is a singleton in its sample. The chain is built from TRBV30 and TRBJ1-2, with D tentatively TRBD1 (6 bases). The germline gives CDR1 GTSNPN, CDR2 SVGIG (reference sequence). CDR3 length: 13 residues. V was trimmed by 0 bases and J by 8 bases, leaving 13 bases between them. The CDR3 DNA follows: TGTGCCTGGAGTGTACGAGGGGGTCAAGGCTACACCTTC. Translating it yields CAWSVRGGQGYTF.

This chain links TRBV27 with TRBJ1-6, with 12 bases that match TRBD1. Germline assignment: CDR1 MNHEY and CDR2 SMNVEV (reference sequence). The CDR3 totals 19 residues. Trimming took 2 bases from V and 10 from J; bases not matched to a gene: 15. The CDR3 spells CASSLTGQGAQGRYSPLHF. The CDR3 DNA sequence: TGTGCCAGCAGTTTAACGGGACAGGGGGCGCAGGGTCGTTACTCACCCCTCCACTTT.

V usage is TRBV20-1 and J usage is TRBJ2-7; D might be TRBD1 (5 bases). V lost 3 bases, J lost 12 bases, and 15 bases lay in between. Germline V CDR1 and CDR2: DFQATT, SNEGSKA (reference sequence). The CDR3 length is 11 residues. CDR3 loop: CSASDRQRGYF. DNA for the CDR3: TGCAGTGCTAGCGACCGACAGCGAGGGTACTTC.

This clone was detected once. The rearrangement links TRBV6-1 to TRBJ2-7; possible D gene TRBD1, 5 bases. The CDR3 covers 15 residues. Germline V gene sequence: CDR1 MNHNS, CDR2 SASEGT. V gave up 4 bases and J gave up 0 bases, with 13 bases separating them. The CDR3 here is CASSVDRGSSYEQYF. The CDR3 DNA sequence: TGTGCCAGCAGTGTTGATAGGGGAAGCTCCTACGAGCAGTACTTC.

The J gene is TRBJ2-7, the V gene TRBV2; D may correspond to TRBD1 or TRBD2 (5 bases each). Germline V gene data show CDR1 as SNHLY and CDR2 as FYNNEI. V was pared by 6 bases and J by 9 bases, with 18 bases between. The CDR3 covers 13 residues. The CDR3 protein is CASRVTGTQRQYF. CDR3 DNA: TGTGCCAGCAGGGTTACCGGGACGCAACGGCAGTACTTC.

V and J are TRBV6-5 and TRBJ2-7, with 11 bases that match TRBD2. The J segment lost 10 bases and the V segment lost 5 bases, leaving 10 bases of the junction unmatched. CDR3 length: 14 residues. CDR1 is MNHEY and CDR2 is SVGAGI in the germline V gene. The CDR3 region has the DNA TGTGCCAGCAGTCCGGGACTAGCGGCCCGAAATCAGTACTTC. The encoded protein is CASSPGLAARNQYF.

The chain is built from TRBV5-1 and TRBJ2-5; TRBD2 might be the D (6 bases). The V and J ends lost 3 bases and 4 bases respectively, with 19 bases between them. Germline-derived CDR1 and CDR2 are SGHRS and YFSETQ. The CDR3 has 16 amino acids. CDR3 sequence reads: CASSSDLKTGGETQYF. CDR3 nucleotides: TGCGCCAGCAGCTCGGACTTGAAAACCGGGGGAGAGACCCAGTACTTC.

The V and J genes are TRBV5-1 and TRBJ2-7, with 8 bases identical to TRBD2. CDR3 size: 14 residues. The germline CDR1 and CDR2 sequences are SGHRS and YFSETQ. The ends lost 5 bases at V and 5 bases at J; junction bases unmatched: 9. This chain's CDR3 is CASRGTSGSDEQYF. The CDR3 nucleotides read TGCGCCAGCAGAGGGACAAGCGGGAGTGACGAGCAGTACTTC.

The gene calls are TRBV7-8 and TRBJ2-2; 12 bases are shared with TRBD2. Germline V gives CDR1 SGHVS, CDR2 FQNEAQ. After removal of 3 bases from V and 2 bases from J, the junction contained 4 bases not matched to a gene. The CDR3 is 17 amino acids. The CDR3 sequence: CASSFGLAGFNTGELFF. The CDR3 bases are TGTGCCAGCAGCTTCGGACTAGCGGGATTCAACACCGGGGAGCTGTTTTTT.

The chain uses TRBV27 and TRBJ2-1, with D perhaps TRBD2 (5 bases). This CDR3 comprises 16 residues. Trimming cost V 0 bases and J 9 bases, with 18 bases left between them. CDR1 is MNHEY and CDR2 is SMNVEV in the germline V gene (reference sequence). Here the CDR3 reads CASSLSALGSRGEQFF. The DNA for the CDR3 is TGTGCCAGCAGTTTATCGGCCTTGGGCTCTCGGGGTGAGCAGTTCTTC.

CDR3 region: CASSLGLADYEQYF. DNA for the CDR3: TGTGCCAGCAGCCTGGGACTAGCGGATTACGAGCAGTACTTC. This chain links TRBV14 with TRBJ2-7; TRBD2 aligns across 11 bases. V dropped 4 bases and J dropped 4; count of bases not matched to a gene: 3. Germline CDR1 SGHDN, CDR2 FVKESK. This CDR3 comprises 14 residues.